These 6 T cell receptor beta chains came from one sample sequenced in a study of technical replicates of blood from a handful of donors. Sequenced by immunoSEQ multiplex PCR; TCRdb stores in-frame clones only, minus some. Among 70,000 or so clones, over 95% were seen once, and the ten largest hold approximately 0.2%. Sequencing input: T cells isolated from PBMCs. The source is a human donor in good health.

The chain links TRBV2 to TRBJ2-1; perhaps TRBD1 as D (5 bases). The CDR3 has 19 residues. The germline gives CDR1 SNHLY, CDR2 FYNNEI. Trimming cost V 4 bases and J 5 bases, with 27 bases left between them. The CDR3 is CASSVRKDTPDLRHNEQFF. Written as DNA, the CDR3 is TGTGCCAGCAGTGTTCGCAAGGACACCCCGGACCTCAGGCACAATGAGCAGTTCTTC. The variable domain in full, completed from reference TRBV2 and TRBJ2-1, reads EPEVTQTPSHQVTQMGQEVILRCVPISNHLYFYWYRQILGQKVEFLVSFYNNEISEKSEIFDDQFSVERPDGSNFTLKIRSTKLEDSAMYFCASSVRKDTPDLRHNEQFFGPGTRLTVL.

This sequence joins TRBV7-2 and TRBJ2-1; 10 bases map to TRBD1. The CDR3 has 16 residues. After removal of 3 bases from V and 1 base from J, the junction contained 3 bases not matched to a gene. Per germline, CDR1 SGHTA and CDR2 FQGNSA. CDR3 loop: CASSFGGQGSYNEQFF. CDR3 bases: TGTGCCAGCAGCTTTGGGGGACAGGGGTCCTACAATGAGCAGTTCTTC.

This chain uses TRBV27 with TRBJ2-7; D remains ambiguous. CDR1 MNHEY and CDR2 SMNVEV come from the germline V gene (reference sequence). Trimming left V 5 bases short and J 1 base short, with 9 bases between. The CDR3 contains 13 residues. This chain's CDR3 is CASSTRESYEQYF. CDR3 DNA: TGTGCCAGCAGTACCCGAGAGTCCTACGAGCAGTACTTC.

The chain couples TRBV10-1 to TRBJ2-7; 7 bases are a match to TRBD2. V shed 10 bases and J 2 bases; nucleotides not matched to a gene: 8. Germline V lookup: CDR1 WNHNN, CDR2 SYGVQD (reference sequence). There are 13 residues in the CDR3. The CDR3 loop reads CATSSSGTYEQYF. The CDR3, as DNA: TGCGCCACTTCTTCTAGCGGCACCTACGAGCAGTACTTC.

The chain recombines TRBV7-2 with TRBJ2-4; 11 positions agree with TRBD2. There are 19 residues in the CDR3. J lost 3 bases, V lost 1 base, and 11 bases had no gene match. In germline, CDR1 is SGHTA, CDR2 FQGNSA. The CDR3 DNA reads as TGTGCCAGCAGCTTAGGAGGATTTAGCGGGAGGGATAGCAAAAACATTCAGTACTTC. Encoded protein: CASSLGGFSGRDSKNIQYF.

The chain links TRBV28 to TRBJ2-7, with D perhaps matching TRBD1 (5 bases). This CDR3 contains 14 residues. Germline CDR1 MDHEN, CDR2 SYDVKM. The ends were cut back, 8 bases at V and 4 bases at J, with 18 bases in the middle. CDR3 coding DNA: TGTGCCAGCCGAGAGACAGTCTCGGCGTACGAGCAGTACTTC. Protein product: CASRETVSAYEQYF.